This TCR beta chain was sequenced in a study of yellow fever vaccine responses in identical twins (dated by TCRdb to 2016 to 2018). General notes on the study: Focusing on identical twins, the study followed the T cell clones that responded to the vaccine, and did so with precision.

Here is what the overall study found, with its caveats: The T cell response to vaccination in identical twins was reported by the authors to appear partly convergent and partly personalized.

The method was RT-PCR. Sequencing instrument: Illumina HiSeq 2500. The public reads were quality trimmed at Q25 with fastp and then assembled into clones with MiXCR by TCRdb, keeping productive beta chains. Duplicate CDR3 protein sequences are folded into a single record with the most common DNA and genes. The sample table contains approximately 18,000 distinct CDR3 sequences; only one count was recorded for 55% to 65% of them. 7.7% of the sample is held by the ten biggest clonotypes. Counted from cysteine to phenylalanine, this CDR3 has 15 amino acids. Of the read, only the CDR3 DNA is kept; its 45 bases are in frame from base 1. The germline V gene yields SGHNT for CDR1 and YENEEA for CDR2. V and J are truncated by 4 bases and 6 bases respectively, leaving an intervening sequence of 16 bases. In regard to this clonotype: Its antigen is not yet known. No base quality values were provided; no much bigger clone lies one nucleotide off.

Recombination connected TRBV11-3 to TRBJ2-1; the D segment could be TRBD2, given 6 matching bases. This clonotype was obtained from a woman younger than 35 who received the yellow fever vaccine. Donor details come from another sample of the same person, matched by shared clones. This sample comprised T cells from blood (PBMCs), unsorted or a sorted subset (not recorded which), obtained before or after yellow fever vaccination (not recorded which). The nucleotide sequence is TGTGCCAGCAGCTCCCACAACCGACTAGTCAATGAGCAGTTCTTC. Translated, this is CASSSHNRLVNEQFF. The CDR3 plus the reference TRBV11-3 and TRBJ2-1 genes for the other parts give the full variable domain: EAGVVQSPRYKIIEKKQPVAFWCNPISGHNTLYWYLQNLGQGPELLIRYENEEAVDDSQLPKDRFSAERLKGVDSTLKIQPAELGDSAVYLCASSSHNRLVNEQFFGPGTRLTVL.